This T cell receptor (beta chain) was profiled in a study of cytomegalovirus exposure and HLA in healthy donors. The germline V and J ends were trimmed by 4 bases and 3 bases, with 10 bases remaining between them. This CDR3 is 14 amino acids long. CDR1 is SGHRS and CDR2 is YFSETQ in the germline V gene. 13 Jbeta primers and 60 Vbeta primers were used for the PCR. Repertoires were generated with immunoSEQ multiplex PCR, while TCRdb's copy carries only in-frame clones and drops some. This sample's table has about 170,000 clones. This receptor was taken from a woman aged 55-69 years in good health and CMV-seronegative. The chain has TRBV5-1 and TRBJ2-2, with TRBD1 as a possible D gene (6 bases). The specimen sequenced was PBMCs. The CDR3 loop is CASSPGVDTGELFF. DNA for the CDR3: TGCGCCAGCAGCCCAGGGGTGGACACCGGGGAGCTGTTTTTT.